Following are 17 T cell receptor beta chains from one sample sequenced in a study of T cells in Graves' hyperthyroidism and ophthalmopathy. The investigators amplified TCR beta CDR3 regions from RNA transcripts. HTBI primers were the set used in a first-round RT-PCR of the TCR CDR3. A single record per CDR3 protein comes from TCRdb applying MiXCR to the multiplex PCR reads. The sample has some 250,000 distinct CDR3 sequences; about 15% are singletons. The sequenced material came from blood. The receptors shown here come from a woman between 40 and 55 years old with Graves' hyperthyroidism that later progressed to Graves' ophthalmopathy.

This clonotype appeared many times. V gene TRBV7-9 combines with J gene TRBJ2-2; D uncertain. This CDR3 is built from 12 residues. Germline assignment: CDR1 SEHNR and CDR2 FQNEAQ (reference sequence). Trimming left V 10 bases short and J 4 bases short, with 10 bases between. CDR3 loop: CATQPITGELFF. In nucleotides, the CDR3 is TGTGCCACCCAGCCCATCACCGGGGAGCTGTTTTTT.

This clonotype was picked up many times. V is TRBV13 and J is TRBJ2-3, with a tentative D call TRBD2 (6 bases). CDR3 length: 14 amino acids. Trimming cost V 2 bases and J 4 bases, with 10 bases left between them. The germline V gene has CDR1 PRHDT and CDR2 FYEKMQ (reference sequence). CDR3 DNA sequence: TGTGCCAGCAGCTTAAGGCTAGCGTCAGATACGCAGTATTTT. Translating it yields CASSLRLASDTQYF.

The gene calls are TRBV15 and TRBJ2-1; D call uncertain. Trimming pared 6 bases from V and 10 bases from J, leaving 16 bases between. The CDR3 is made up of 13 amino acids. Germline CDR1 reads LNHNV; CDR2 reads YYDKDF (reference sequence). The CDR3 protein is CATRGLLAIEQFF. For the CDR3, the DNA is TGTGCCACCAGAGGGCTCCTGGCCATCGAGCAGTTCTTC. Using reference TRBV15 and TRBJ2-1 for the parts outside the CDR3, the full variable domain is DAMVIQNPRYQVTQFGKPVTLSCSQTLNHNVMYWYQQKSSQAPKLLFHYYDKDFNNEADTPDNFQSRRPNTSFCFLDIRSPGLGDTAMYLCATRGLLAIEQFFGPGTRLTVL.

Points on this clonotype: This may stem from a read error, because a much larger clone lies one nucleotide away. The conserved phenylalanine or tryptophan is not found at the CDR3 terminus, so this likely reflects a read error. The rearrangement joins TRBV20-1 to TRBJ2-4; the match to TRBD2 covers 13 bases. Losses at the gene ends were 1 base for V and 6 bases for J; bases not matched to a gene: 15. The germline V gene has CDR1 DFQATT and CDR2 SNEGSKA (reference sequence). The CDR3 has 19 residues. The CDR3 sequence: CSARVTIFTSGRAVNIQYC. DNA for the CDR3: TGCAGTGCTAGAGTAACGATCTTTACTAGCGGGAGGGCCGTAAACATTCAGTACTGC.

The chain recombines TRBV20-1 with TRBJ2-1; 10 bases align to TRBD2. The J segment lost 0 bases and the V segment lost 7 bases, leaving 9 bases of the junction unmatched. The CDR3 spans 16 residues. CDR1 is DFQATT and CDR2 is SNEGSKA in the germline V gene (reference sequence). Written as DNA, the CDR3 is TGCAGTGGTACTAGCGGGGAAAGCCCCTCCTACAATGAGCAGTTCTTC. Protein product: CSGTSGESPSYNEQFF.

Ten or more counts support this clonotype. This chain links TRBV20-1 with TRBJ1-3; no reliable D call. Germline-derived CDR1 and CDR2 are DFQATT and SNEGSKA (reference sequence). This CDR3 region has 13 residues. Trimming removed 3 bases from V and 3 bases from J, with 9 bases in between. CDR3 loop: CSARWRNGNTIYF. The CDR3 nucleotides read TGCAGTGCTAGGTGGCGGAATGGAAACACCATATATTTT.

The rearrangement uses TRBV12-3 or TRBV12-4 and TRBJ2-1; 11 bases are shared with TRBD2. V dropped 6 bases and J dropped 7; count of bases not matched to a gene: 8. The CDR3 covers 15 residues. The CDR3 DNA sequence: TGTGCCAGCAGAACAACTAGCGGGAGAGGGAATGAGCAGTTCTTC. Its translation: CASRTTSGRGNEQFF.

The sample holds many counts of this clonotype. This chain uses TRBV11-2 with TRBJ2-5, with 12 bases fitting TRBD2. Germline V gives CDR1 SGHAT, CDR2 FQNNGV. CDR3 length: 16 residues. Unmatched junction bases numbered 8, after V lost 4 bases and J lost 5 bases. The CDR3 bases are TGTGCCAGCAGCTCACAACTAGCGGGAGGAGTGGAGACCCAGTACTTC. This gives the protein CASSSQLAGGVETQYF.

The sample holds a few counts of this clonotype. The chain couples TRBV20-1 to TRBJ2-7; D perhaps matches TRBD2 (6 bases). This CDR3 contains 12 residues. The V end was cut by 5 bases, the J end by 0 bases, with 8 bases between. Germline CDR1 and CDR2: DFQATT and SNEGSKA (reference sequence). The CDR3 bases are TGCAGTGCTGGGGGGAGCTCCTACGAGCAGTACTTC. Amino acids: CSAGGSSYEQYF.

The table lists this clonotype with many counts. The rearrangement links TRBV4-1 to TRBJ2-5; a weak D match, TRBD2 (7 bases). The V gene's germline CDR1 is MGHRA and CDR2 YSYEKL. The CDR3 is made up of 13 amino acids. Trimming pared 3 bases from V and 5 bases from J, leaving 10 bases between. The DNA of the CDR3 is TGCGCCAGCAGCCAGGGGGGGCGGGAGACCCAGTACTTC. It specifies CASSQGGRETQYF.

This clonotype was recorded many times. The V call is TRBV10-3, the J call TRBJ2-5; no definite D call. Trimming pared 10 bases from V and 1 base from J, leaving 7 bases between. CDR3 length: 11 residues. CDR1 is ENHRY, CDR2 SYGVKD, per germline. The CDR3 region is CATSRQETQYF. In DNA form, the CDR3 reads TGTGCCACCTCCCGCCAAGAGACCCAGTACTTC.

To note about this clonotype: One junction end does not reproduce the germline sequence, and a read error may be involved. The chain uses TRBV9 and TRBJ2-2; TRBD1 agrees at 7 bases. The CDR3 has 17 residues. Germline loops: CDR1 SGDLS, CDR2 YYNGEE. The CDR3 DNA reads TGTGCCAGCAGCGTGGACAGGTTTGGCGCGGTGACCGGGGAGCCGTTTTTT. Protein: CASSVDRFGAVTGEPFF.

Ten or more counts support this clonotype. The V gene is TRBV12-3 or TRBV12-4, the J gene TRBJ2-3; tentatively, D is TRBD2 (6 bases). This CDR3 is built from 14 residues. The V and J ends lost 7 bases and 2 bases respectively, with 13 bases between them. The chain's CDR3 is CASTLAPYTDTQYF. Written as DNA, the CDR3 is TGTGCCAGCACCCTAGCGCCTTACACAGATACGCAGTATTTT.

The sample holds many counts of this clonotype. The CDR3 DNA reads TGTGCCAGCAGTAGCGGGAGCTGGGACAATGAGCAGTTCTTC. Translated, it gives CASSSGSWDNEQFF. V usage is TRBV12-3 or TRBV12-4 and J usage is TRBJ2-1, with 8 bases identical to TRBD2. Trimming at V came to 5 bases and at J to 5 bases, leaving 5 bases not matched to a gene. The CDR3 totals 14 residues.

This clonotype turned up a few times. The V call is TRBV5-1, the J call TRBJ2-7; perhaps D is TRBD1 or TRBD2 (5 bases each). Germline lookup yields CDR1 SGHRS and CDR2 YFSETQ. The CDR3 is made up of 16 amino acids. V shed 2 bases and J shed 4 bases, with 19 bases lying between them. The CDR3 loop reads CASSFLVGTSMYEQYF. As DNA, the CDR3 is TGCGCCAGCAGCTTTCTGGTCGGGACCTCCATGTACGAGCAGTACTTC.

The table lists this clonotype with many counts. This chain links TRBV28 with TRBJ1-1, with D tentatively TRBD1 (6 bases). Trimming stripped 1 base from V and 10 bases from J, with 16 bases between. CDR3 length: 14 residues. Germline V gene data show CDR1 as MDHEN and CDR2 as SYDVKM. The CDR3 region has the DNA TGTGCCAGCAGTTTATCAGGGGCTCTGAAGGGAGCTTTCTTT. Translation: CASSLSGALKGAFF.

This clonotype showed up many times. V and J are TRBV28 and TRBJ2-7; D is unresolved. V lost 3 bases to trimming and J lost 5 bases, with 5 bases between them. The CDR3 spans 11 residues. Per the germline V gene, CDR1 is MDHEN and CDR2 is SYDVKM. In DNA, the CDR3 is TGTGCCAGCAGTTTTATCGACGAGCAGTACTTC. It codes for CASSFIDEQYF.